This TCR beta chain originates from a study of spatial heterogeneity in lung cancer (dated by TCRdb to about 2019). Background for the entire study: Beta-chain transcripts were consistently detected in greater numbers than alpha-chain transcripts, which likely reflects a higher abundance of beta-chain transcripts. A strong correlation was found between TCR transcript counts in tumor regions and a T cell transcriptional module score from matched bulk RNA-seq. In the raw uncorrected reads, each unique combination of TCR and UMI appeared more than ten times on average. In non-small cell lung cancer, the study quantitatively compared TCR alpha and beta repertoires across several tumor regions, matched nontumor lung, and blood. Nonsynonymous mutation counts, determined by whole-exome sequencing of tumor tissue, were related to TCR repertoire features. At surgery, some 200 tumor regions, around 68 matched nontumor lung samples and about 56 PBMC samples were TCR-sequenced for both alpha and beta chains. Overall study results and their limits: Estimated TCR-seq coverage of tumor T cells was only roughly 7% for alpha chains and about 12% for beta chains. The number of expanded intratumoral alpha and beta TCRs correlated with the tumor nonsynonymous mutation count. Confirming at a functional level the hypothesis that regional TCRs recognize regional mutations was considered to require additional single-cell paired TCR alpha and beta sequencing. Counts of ubiquitous and regional expanded TCRs were found to correlate with counts of ubiquitous and regional nonsynonymous mutations, respectively.

According to the study, the label for this sample's time point signals: sample taken at primary tumor resection. Samples were obtained from 72 patients with early-stage, untreated non-small cell lung cancer from the lung TRACERx cohort. For TCR sequencing, whole RNA was extracted from tumor and nontumor lung tissue, or from cryopreserved PBMC samples, and no cell sorting was done. A patient was chosen for TCR sequencing only when enough RNA was available from at least two tumor regions. Before being selected, tumor and adjacent nontumor lung specimens were reviewed by a lung pathologist. This clonotype is regarded as medium-sized (0.01 to 0.1%). Its cognate antigen has yet to be identified. The record has no base qualities; no much larger clone is one base away. For CDR1 and CDR2, the germline V gene lists SGHVS and FNYEAQ. Measured from the cysteine to the phenylalanine, the CDR3 is 15 residues long. Only the CDR3 DNA stays, 45 bases, in frame from base 1. The V end loses 5 bases and the J end loses 2 bases, and a stretch of 16 bases separates them.

Library prep was done by 5' RACE. The sequencer listed for this sample is NextSeq 500. In the TCR library protocol, a unique molecular identifier was attached to each TCR cDNA molecule so that PCR and sequencing errors could be corrected. In the authors' own workflow: TCR identification, UMI-based error correction and CDR3 extraction were performed with Decombinator tools. Expanded TCRs were defined as those above a frequency of 2 per 1,000, corresponding to the top 1% of the tumor frequency distribution. Expanded tumor TCRs were classed as regional if statistically deemed absent (corrected P<0.05) from at least one tumor region, otherwise ubiquitous. Renyi diversity was calculated using the R vegan package after each repertoire was subsampled 100 times to 5,000 TCRs. CDR3 similarity networks were built from amino acid triplet string-kernel similarity, with CDR3s being connected when pairwise similarity was above 0.82. TCRdb trimmed public reads at Q25 via fastp, called clones via MiXCR and kept in-frame beta chains. A single entry per CDR3 protein holds the most common genes and DNA from its merged rows. These V and J calls are TCRdb output, not the study's own analysis. The sample contains about 11,000 distinct CDR3 sequences, roughly 13% of them found a single time. The ten largest make up 30% to 40% of the sample.

The starting material was lung tumor tissue, obtained at surgery. The chain is encoded by TRBV7-6 joined to TRBJ2-7; perhaps TRBD1 is the D gene, with 5 bases matching. This TCR was recovered from a male donor with early-stage non-small cell lung cancer. The DNA sequence follows: TGTGCCAGCAGCGAAACAGGAATTCCCCCCTACGAGCAGTACTTC. This encodes CASSETGIPPYEQYF.